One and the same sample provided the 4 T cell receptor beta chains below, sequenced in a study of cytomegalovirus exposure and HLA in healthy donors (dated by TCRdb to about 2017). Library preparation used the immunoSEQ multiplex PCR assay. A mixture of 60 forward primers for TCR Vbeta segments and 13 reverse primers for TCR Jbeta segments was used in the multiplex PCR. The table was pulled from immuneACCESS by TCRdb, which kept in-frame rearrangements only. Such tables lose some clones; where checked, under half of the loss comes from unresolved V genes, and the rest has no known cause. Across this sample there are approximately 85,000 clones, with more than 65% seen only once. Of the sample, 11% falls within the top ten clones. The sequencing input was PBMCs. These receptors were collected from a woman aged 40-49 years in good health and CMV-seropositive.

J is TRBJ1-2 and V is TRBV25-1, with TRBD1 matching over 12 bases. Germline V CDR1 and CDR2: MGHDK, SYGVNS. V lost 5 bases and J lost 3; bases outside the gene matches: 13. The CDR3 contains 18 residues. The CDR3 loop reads CASSSQGTGGKGDYGYTF. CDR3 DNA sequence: TGTGCCAGCAGTAGCCAGGGGACAGGGGGCAAAGGTGACTATGGCTACACCTTC.

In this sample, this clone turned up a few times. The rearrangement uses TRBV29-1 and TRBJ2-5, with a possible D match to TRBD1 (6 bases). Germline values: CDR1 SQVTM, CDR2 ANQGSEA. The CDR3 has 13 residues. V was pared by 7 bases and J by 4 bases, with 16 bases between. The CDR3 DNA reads TGCAGCGCTGGGACGCTAGGGGGAGAGACCCAGTACTTC. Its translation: CSAGTLGGETQYF.

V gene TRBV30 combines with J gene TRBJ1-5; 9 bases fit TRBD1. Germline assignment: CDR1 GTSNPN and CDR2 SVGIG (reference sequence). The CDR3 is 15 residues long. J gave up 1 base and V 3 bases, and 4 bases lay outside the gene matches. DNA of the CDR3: TGTGCCTGGAGCGACGGGACAGGGAGCAATCAGCCCCAGCATTTT. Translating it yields CAWSDGTGSNQPQHF.

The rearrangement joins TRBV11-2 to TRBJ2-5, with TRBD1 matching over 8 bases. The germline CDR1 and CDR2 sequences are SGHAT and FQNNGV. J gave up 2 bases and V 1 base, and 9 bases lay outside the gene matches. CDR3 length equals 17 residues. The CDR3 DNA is TGTGCCAGCAGCTTAGTCGTTTTAGGACAGGGACAAGAGACCCAGTACTTC. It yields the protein CASSLVVLGQGQETQYF.